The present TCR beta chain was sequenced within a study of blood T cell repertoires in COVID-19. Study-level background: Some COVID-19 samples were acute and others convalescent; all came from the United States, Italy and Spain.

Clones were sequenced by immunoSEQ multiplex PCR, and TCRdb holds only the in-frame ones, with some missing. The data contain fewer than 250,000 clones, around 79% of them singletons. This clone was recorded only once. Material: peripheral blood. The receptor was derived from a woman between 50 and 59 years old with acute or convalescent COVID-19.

Written as DNA, the CDR3 is TGTGCCACCAGGAAAAGCACGGGGGGAGAGCAGTACTTC. Its translation: CATRKSTGGEQYF. This rearrangement joins TRBV2 to TRBJ2-7; 7 positions agree with TRBD2. The V gene's germline CDR1 is SNHLY and CDR2 FYNNEI. Germline trimming cut 10 bases from V and 7 bases from J; bases unmatched to any gene: 13. The CDR3 length is 13 residues.